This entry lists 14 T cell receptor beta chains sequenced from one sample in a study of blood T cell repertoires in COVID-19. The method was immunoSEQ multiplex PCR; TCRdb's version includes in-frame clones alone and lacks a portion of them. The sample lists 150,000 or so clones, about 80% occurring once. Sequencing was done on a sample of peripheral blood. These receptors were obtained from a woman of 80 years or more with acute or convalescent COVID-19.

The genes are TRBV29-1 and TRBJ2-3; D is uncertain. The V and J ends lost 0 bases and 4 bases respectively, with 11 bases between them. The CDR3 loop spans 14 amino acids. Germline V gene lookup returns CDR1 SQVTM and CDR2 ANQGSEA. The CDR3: CSVEDRGAPDTQYF. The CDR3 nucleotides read TGCAGCGTTGAAGATCGAGGCGCTCCAGATACGCAGTATTTT.

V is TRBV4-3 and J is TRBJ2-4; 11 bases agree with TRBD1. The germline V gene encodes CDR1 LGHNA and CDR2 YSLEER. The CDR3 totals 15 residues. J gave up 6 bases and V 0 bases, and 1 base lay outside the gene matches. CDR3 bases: TGCGCCAGCAGCCAAGATGGGACAGGGGGAAACATTCAGTACTTC. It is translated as CASSQDGTGGNIQYF.

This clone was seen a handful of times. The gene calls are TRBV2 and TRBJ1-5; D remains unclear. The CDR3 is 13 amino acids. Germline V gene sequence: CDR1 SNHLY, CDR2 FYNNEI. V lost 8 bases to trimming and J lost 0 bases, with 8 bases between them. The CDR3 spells CASHSYSNQPQHF. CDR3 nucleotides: TGTGCCAGCCACAGCTATAGCAATCAGCCCCAGCATTTT.

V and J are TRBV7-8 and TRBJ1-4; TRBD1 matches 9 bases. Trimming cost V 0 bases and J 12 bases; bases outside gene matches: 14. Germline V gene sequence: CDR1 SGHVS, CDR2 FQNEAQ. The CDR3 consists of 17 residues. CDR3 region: CASSLAGTGTGLRELFF. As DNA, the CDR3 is TGTGCCAGCAGCTTAGCCGGGACCGGGACAGGGTTAAGGGAACTGTTTTTT.

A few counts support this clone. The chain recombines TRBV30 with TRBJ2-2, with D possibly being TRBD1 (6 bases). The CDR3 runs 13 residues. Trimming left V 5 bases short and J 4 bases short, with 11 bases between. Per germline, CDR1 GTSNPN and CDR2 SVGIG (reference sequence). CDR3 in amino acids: CAWAGQTTGELFF. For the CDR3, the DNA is TGTGCCTGGGCCGGACAGACCACCGGGGAGCTGTTTTTT. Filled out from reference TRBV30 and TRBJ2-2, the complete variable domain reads SQTIHQWPATLVQPVGSPLSLECTVEGTSNPNLYWYRQAAGRGLQLLFYSVGIGQISSEVPQNLSASRPQDRQFILSSKKLLLSDSGFYLCAWAGQTTGELFFGEGSRLTVL.

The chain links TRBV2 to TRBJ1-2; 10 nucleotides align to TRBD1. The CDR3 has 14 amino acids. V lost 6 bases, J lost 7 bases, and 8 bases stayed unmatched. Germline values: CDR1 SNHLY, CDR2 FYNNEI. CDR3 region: CASSFSGTGVGYTF. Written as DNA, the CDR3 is TGTGCCAGCAGCTTTTCCGGGACAGGGGTTGGCTACACCTTC.

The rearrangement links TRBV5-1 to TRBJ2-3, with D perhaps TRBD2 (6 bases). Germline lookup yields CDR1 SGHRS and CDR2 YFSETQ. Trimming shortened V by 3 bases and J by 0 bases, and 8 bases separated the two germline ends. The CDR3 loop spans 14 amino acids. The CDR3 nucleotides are TGCGCCAGCAGCTCCGGGGGAAGCACAGATACGCAGTATTTT. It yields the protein CASSSGGSTDTQYF.

The CDR3 bases are TGTGCCAGCAGCCAGGGCCTACGCACTGAAGCTTTCTTT. Amino acids: CASSQGLRTEAFF. V is TRBV14 and J is TRBJ1-1; unclear D gene. Trimming took off 3 bases at V and 4 bases at J, with 9 bases between the two ends. This CDR3 comprises 13 residues. The V gene's germline CDR1 is SGHDN and CDR2 FVKESK.

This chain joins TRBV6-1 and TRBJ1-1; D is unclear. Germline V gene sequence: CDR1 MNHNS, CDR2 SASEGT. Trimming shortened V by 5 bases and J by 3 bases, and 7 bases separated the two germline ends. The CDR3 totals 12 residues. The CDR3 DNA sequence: TGTGCCAGCAGTCGGAGGGACACTGAAGCTTTCTTT. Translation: CASSRRDTEAFF.

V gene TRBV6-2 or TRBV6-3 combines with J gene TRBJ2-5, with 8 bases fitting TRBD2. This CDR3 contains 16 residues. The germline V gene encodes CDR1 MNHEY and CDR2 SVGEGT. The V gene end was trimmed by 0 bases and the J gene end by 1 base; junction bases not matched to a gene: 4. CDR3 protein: CASSYSLAGTQETQYF. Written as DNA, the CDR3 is TGTGCCAGCAGTTACTCGCTAGCGGGCACCCAAGAGACCCAGTACTTC.

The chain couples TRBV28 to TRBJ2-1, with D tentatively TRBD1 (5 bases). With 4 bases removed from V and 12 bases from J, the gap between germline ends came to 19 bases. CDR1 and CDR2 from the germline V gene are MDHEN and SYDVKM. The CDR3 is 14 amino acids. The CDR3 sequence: CASSSSGQNGRQFF. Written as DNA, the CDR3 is TGTGCCAGCAGTTCCTCAGGGCAAAACGGTAGGCAGTTCTTC.

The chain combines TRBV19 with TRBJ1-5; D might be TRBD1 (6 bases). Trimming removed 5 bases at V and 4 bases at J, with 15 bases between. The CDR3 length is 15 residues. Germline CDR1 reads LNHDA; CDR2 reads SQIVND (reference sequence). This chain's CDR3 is CASSGITGRNQPQHF. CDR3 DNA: TGTGCCAGTAGTGGAATTACAGGGCGAAATCAGCCCCAGCATTTT.

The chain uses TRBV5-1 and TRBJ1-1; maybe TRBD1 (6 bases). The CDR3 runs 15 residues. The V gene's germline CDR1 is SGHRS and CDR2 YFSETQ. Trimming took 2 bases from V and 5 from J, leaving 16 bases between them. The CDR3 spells CASSFPLNTGTEAFF. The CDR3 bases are TGCGCCAGCAGCTTTCCCCTCAATACAGGGACTGAAGCTTTCTTT.

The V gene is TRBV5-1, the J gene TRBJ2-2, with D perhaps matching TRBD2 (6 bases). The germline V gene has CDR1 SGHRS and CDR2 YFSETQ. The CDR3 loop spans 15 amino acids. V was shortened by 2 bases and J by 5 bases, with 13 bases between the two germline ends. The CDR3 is CASSFPSEGTGELFF. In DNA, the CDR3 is TGCGCCAGCAGCTTCCCTAGCGAAGGGACCGGGGAGCTGTTTTTT.